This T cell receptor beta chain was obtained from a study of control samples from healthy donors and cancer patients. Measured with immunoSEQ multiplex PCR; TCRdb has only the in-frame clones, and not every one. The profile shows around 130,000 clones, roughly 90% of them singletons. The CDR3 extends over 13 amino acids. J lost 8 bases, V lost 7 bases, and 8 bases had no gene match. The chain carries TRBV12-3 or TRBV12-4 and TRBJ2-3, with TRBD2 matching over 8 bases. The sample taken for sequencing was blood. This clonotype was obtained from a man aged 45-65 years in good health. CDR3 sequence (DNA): TGTGCCAGCACTTCCGGGACTAGGGGTACGCAGTATTTT. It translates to CASTSGTRGTQYF.